This passage covers 10 T cell receptor beta chains from one sample sequenced in a study of shared clonotypes between healthy human individuals. Sequencing used immunoSEQ multiplex PCR; TCRdb keeps in-frame clones, though not all of them. The sample comprises roughly 530,000 clones, about 95% of which are singletons, and approximately 0.062% rests with the top ten. The sequencing sample was made of naive CD4+ T cells sorted from blood. The subset was: CD45RA+ positively selected. These receptors were collected from a woman younger than 45 in good health.

The gene calls are TRBV28 and TRBJ1-4, with TRBD1 as a possible D gene (6 bases). Germline lookup yields CDR1 MDHEN and CDR2 SYDVKM. V gave up 5 bases and J gave up 0 bases, with 10 bases separating them. This CDR3 comprises 15 residues. The DNA for the CDR3 is TGTGCCAGCAGTCCCTGGACAGCAACTAATGAAAAACTGTTTTTT. Translated, it gives CASSPWTATNEKLFF.

This clone was counted a single time. This rearrangement joins TRBV7-9 to TRBJ1-6; D possibly corresponds to TRBD1 (6 bases). This CDR3 has 15 residues. Germline V lookup: CDR1 SEHNR, CDR2 FQNEAQ (reference sequence). Trimming stripped 5 bases from V and 10 bases from J, with 18 bases between. For the CDR3, the DNA is TGTGCCAGCAGCCCGTCGGGACAAAGGGAATCACCCCTCCACTTT. It codes for CASSPSGQRESPLHF.

In its sample, this clone was seen once. The chain combines TRBV2 with TRBJ1-1; TRBD1 is a possible D gene (5 bases). This CDR3 is built from 15 residues. Germline V gene sequence: CDR1 SNHLY, CDR2 FYNNEI. The ends were cut back, 8 bases at V and 6 bases at J, with 22 bases in the middle. The CDR3 DNA reads as TGTGCCAGCGGAAGGGGACCAAGCATAGGCCCTGAAGCTTTCTTT. Protein product: CASGRGPSIGPEAFF.

This chain uses TRBV2 with TRBJ2-5; D is possibly TRBD1 (6 bases). The J call is uncertain, as TRBJ2-7 better fits the DNA end. This CDR3 contains 12 residues. Looked up from germline, CDR1 is SNHLY and CDR2 is FYNNEI. The CDR3 region has the DNA TGTGCCAGCAGCTTACAGGGCCCCGAGCAGTACTTC. Translation: CASSLQGPEQYF.

CDR3 protein: CASSVGLEYNEQFF. In DNA form, the CDR3 reads TGTGCCAGCAGCGTAGGGCTAGAGTACAATGAGCAGTTCTTC. The V and J genes are TRBV9 and TRBJ2-1, with D hard to call. The ends were cut back, 0 bases at V and 4 bases at J, with 8 bases in the middle. The CDR3 sequence is 14 residues long. Germline loops: CDR1 SGDLS, CDR2 YYNGEE.

The rearrangement joins TRBV7-9 to TRBJ2-2, with 12 bases fitting TRBD2. CDR1 SEHNR and CDR2 FQNEAQ come from the germline V gene (reference sequence). V gave up 5 bases and J gave up 8 bases; unmatched junction bases: 3. This CDR3 has 14 residues. CDR3 DNA sequence: TGTGCCAGCAGCCGAGGGACTAGCGGGGGGGAGCTGTTTTTT. It is translated as CASSRGTSGGELFF.

This chain connects TRBV7-6 to TRBJ2-2; D is ambiguous. This CDR3 contains 14 residues. Germline CDR1 is SGHVS and CDR2 is FNYEAQ. Trimming removed 5 bases at V and 2 bases at J, with 9 bases between. CDR3 coding DNA: TGTGCCAGCAGCCAAAGTTATAACACCGGGGAGCTGTTTTTT. Its protein is CASSQSYNTGELFF.

The rearrangement links TRBV10-3 to TRBJ2-3; the match to TRBD1 covers 8 bases. V lost 4 bases to trimming and J lost 2 bases; unmatched junction nucleotides: 2. Germline V gene sequence: CDR1 ENHRY, CDR2 SYGVKD. CDR3 length: 14 amino acids. The DNA of the CDR3 is TGTGCCATCAGTGTGGGACAGGTCACAGATACGCAGTATTTT. Its translation: CAISVGQVTDTQYF.

This chain joins TRBV28 and TRBJ2-7; TRBD2 aligns across 10 bases. The CDR3 is 13 amino acids. J lost 7 bases, V lost 8 bases, and 8 bases had no gene match. In germline, CDR1 is MDHEN, CDR2 SYDVKM. The CDR3: CASGTSAGGEQYF. The CDR3 bases are TGTGCCAGCGGGACTAGCGCGGGGGGAGAGCAGTACTTC.

The genes are TRBV27 and TRBJ1-5; D unresolved. The V gene lost 3 bases and the J gene lost 0 bases, with 3 bases spanning the gap. Germline CDR1 reads MNHEY; CDR2 reads SMNVEV (reference sequence). The length of the CDR3 is 13 residues. CDR3 coding DNA: TGTGCCAGCAGTTTGACTAGCAATCAGCCCCAGCATTTT. Translation gives CASSLTSNQPQHF.